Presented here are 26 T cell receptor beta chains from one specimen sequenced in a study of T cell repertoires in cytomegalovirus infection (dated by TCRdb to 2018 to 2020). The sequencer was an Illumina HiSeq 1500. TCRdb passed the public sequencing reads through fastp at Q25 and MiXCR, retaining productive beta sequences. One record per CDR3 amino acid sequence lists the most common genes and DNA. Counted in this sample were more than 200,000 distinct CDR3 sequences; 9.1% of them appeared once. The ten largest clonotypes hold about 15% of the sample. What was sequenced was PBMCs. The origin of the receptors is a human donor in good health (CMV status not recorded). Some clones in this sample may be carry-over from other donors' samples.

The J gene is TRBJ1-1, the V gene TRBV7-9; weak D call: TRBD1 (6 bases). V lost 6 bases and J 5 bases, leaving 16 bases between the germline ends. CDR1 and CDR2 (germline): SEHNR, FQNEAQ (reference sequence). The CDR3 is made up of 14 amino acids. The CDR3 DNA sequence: TGTGCCAGCAGACGGACAGCCCAGTTGACTGAAGCTTTCTTT. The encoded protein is CASRRTAQLTEAFF.

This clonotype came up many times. The CDR3 reads CASSGSVPTDTQYF. In DNA form, the CDR3 reads TGTGCCAGCAGTGGCAGCGTACCCACAGATACGCAGTATTTT. V is TRBV7-2 and J is TRBJ2-3; D call uncertain. Trimming removed 6 bases at V and 2 bases at J, with 12 bases between. The CDR3 is 14 residues long. Germline CDR1 SGHTA, CDR2 FQGNSA.

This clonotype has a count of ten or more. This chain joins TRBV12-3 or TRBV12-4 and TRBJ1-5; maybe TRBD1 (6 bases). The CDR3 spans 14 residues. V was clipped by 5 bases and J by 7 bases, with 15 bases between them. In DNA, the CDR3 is TGTGCCAGCAGTCCCCAACAGGGTTACCAGCCCCAGCATTTT. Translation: CASSPQQGYQPQHF.

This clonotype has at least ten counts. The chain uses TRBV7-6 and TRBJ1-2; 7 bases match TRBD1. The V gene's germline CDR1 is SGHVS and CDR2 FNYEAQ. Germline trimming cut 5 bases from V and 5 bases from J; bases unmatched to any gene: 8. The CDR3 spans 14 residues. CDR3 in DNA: TGTGCCAGCAGCGAAGCAGGGGGTCGGTATGGCTACACCTTC. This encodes CASSEAGGRYGYTF. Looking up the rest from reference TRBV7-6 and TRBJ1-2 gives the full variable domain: GAGVSQSPRYKVTKRGQDVALRCDPISGHVSLYWYRQALGQGPEFLTYFNYEAQQDKSGLPNDRFSAERPEGSISTLTIQRTEQRDSAMYRCASSEAGGRYGYTFGSGTRLTVV.

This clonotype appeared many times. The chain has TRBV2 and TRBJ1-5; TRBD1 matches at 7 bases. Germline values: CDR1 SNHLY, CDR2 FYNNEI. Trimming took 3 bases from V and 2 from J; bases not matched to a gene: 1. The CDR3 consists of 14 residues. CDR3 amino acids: CASSEGTGNQPQHF. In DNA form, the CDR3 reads TGTGCCAGCAGTGAGGGGACAGGCAATCAGCCCCAGCATTTT.

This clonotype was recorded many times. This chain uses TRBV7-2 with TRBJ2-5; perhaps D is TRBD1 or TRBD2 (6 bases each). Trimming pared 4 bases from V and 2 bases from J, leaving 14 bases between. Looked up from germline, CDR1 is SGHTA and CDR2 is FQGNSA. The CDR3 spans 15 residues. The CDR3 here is CASSSGAGFQETQYF. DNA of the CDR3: TGTGCCAGCAGCTCAGGGGCGGGGTTTCAAGAGACCCAGTACTTC.

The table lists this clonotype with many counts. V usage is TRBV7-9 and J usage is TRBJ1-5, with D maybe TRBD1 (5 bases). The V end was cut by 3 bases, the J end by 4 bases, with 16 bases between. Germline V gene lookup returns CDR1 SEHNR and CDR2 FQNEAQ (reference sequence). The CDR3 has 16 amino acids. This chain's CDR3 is CASSLGGAGRNQPQHF. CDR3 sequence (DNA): TGTGCCAGCAGCTTGGGAGGGGCAGGCAGAAATCAGCCCCAGCATTTT.

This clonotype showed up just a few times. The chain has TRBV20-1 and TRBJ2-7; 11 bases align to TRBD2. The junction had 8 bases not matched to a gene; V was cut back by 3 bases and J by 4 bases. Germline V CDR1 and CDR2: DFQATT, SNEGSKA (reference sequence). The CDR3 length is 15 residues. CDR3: CSARAGTSGAYEQYF. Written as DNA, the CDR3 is TGCAGTGCTAGGGCGGGGACTAGCGGAGCATACGAGCAGTACTTC.

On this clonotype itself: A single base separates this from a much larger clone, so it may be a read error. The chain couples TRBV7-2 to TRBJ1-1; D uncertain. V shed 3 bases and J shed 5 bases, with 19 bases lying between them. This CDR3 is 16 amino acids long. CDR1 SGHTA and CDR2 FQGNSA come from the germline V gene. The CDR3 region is CASSLGQTSTGTEAFF. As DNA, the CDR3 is TGTGCCAGCAGCTTGGGCCAGACTTCCACGGGTACTGAAGCTTTCTTT.

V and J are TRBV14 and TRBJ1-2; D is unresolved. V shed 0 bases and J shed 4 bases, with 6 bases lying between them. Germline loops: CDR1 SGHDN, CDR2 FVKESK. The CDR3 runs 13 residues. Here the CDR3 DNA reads TGTGCCAGCAGCCAAGATCTGTCCTATGGCTACACCTTC. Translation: CASSQDLSYGYTF.

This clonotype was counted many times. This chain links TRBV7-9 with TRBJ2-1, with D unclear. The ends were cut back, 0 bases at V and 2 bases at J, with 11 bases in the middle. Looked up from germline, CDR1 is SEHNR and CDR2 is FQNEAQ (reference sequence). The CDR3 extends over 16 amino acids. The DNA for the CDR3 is TGTGCCAGCAGCTTAGCCGGTAGCATACCCTACAATGAGCAGTTCTTC. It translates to CASSLAGSIPYNEQFF.

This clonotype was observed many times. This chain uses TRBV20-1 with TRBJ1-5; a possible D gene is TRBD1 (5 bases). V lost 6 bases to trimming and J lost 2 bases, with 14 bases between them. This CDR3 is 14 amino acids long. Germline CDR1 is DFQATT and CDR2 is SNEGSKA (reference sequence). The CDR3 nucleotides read TGCAGTGCCCAGCGGGCCAGGGGCAATCAGCCCCAGCATTTT. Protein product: CSAQRARGNQPQHF.

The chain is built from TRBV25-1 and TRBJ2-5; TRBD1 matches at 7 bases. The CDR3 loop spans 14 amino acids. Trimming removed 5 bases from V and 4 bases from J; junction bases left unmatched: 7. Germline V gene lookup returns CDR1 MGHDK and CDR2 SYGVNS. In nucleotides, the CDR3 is TGTGCCAGCAGTCGGACAGGCGAAGGAGAGACCCAGTACTTC. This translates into CASSRTGEGETQYF.

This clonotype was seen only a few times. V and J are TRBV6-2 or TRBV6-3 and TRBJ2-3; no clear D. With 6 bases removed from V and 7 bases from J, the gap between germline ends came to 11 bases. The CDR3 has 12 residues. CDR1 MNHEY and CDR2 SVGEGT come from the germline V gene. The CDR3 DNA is TGTGCCAGCAGCTTGAACCTATATACGCAGTATTTT. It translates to CASSLNLYTQYF.

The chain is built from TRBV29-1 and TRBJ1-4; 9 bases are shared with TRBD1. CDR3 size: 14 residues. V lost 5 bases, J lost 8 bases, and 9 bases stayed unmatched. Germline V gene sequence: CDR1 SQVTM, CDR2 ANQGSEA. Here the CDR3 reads CSVFLGQGGEKLFF. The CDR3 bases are TGCAGCGTTTTTCTGGGACAGGGCGGAGAAAAACTGTTTTTT. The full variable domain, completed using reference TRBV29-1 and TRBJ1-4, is SAVISQKPSRDICQRGTSLTIQCQVDSQVTMMFWYRQQPGQSLTLIATANQGSEATYESGFVIDKFPISRPNLTFSTLTVSNMSPEDSSIYLCSVFLGQGGEKLFFGSGTQLSVL.

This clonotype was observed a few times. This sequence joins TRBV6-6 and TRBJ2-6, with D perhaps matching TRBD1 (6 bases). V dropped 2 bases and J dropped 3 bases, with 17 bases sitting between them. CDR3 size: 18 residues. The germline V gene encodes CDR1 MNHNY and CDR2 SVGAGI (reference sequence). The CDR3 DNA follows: TGTGCCAGCAGTTACCTGGCAACAGGGAGAGGTGGGGCCAACGTCCTGACTTTC. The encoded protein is CASSYLATGRGGANVLTF.

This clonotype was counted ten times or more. The DNA of the CDR3 is TGTGCCAGCAGTTTAGGGACGGGGGGAGCAACTAATGAAAAACTGTTTTTT. It codes for CASSLGTGGATNEKLFF. V is TRBV6-5 and J is TRBJ1-4; D possibly corresponds to TRBD1 (5 bases). The germline CDR1 and CDR2 sequences are MNHEY and SVGAGI. Trimming removed 4 bases at V and 0 bases at J, with 15 bases between. CDR3 size: 17 residues.

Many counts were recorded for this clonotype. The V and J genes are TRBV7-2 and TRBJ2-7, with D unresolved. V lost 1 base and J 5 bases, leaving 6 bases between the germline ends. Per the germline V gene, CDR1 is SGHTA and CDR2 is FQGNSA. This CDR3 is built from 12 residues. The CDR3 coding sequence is TGTGCCAGCAGCTTAGTGTCCCACGAGCAGTACTTC. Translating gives CASSLVSHEQYF.

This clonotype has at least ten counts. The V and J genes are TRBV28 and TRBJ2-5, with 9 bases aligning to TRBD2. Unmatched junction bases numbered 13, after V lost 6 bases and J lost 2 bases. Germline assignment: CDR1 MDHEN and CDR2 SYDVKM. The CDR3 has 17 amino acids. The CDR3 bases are TGTGCCAGCAGCTTCCTCCTAGCGGGGCGAAAACAAGAGACCCAGTACTTC. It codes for CASSFLLAGRKQETQYF.

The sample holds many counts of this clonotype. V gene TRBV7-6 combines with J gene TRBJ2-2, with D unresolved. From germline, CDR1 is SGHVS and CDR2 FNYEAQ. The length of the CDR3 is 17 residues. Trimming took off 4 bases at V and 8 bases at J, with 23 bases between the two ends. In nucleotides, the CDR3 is TGTGCCAGCAGCTACGGGTCCGCCACCTTGATCGATGGGGAGCTGTTTTTT. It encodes CASSYGSATLIDGELFF.

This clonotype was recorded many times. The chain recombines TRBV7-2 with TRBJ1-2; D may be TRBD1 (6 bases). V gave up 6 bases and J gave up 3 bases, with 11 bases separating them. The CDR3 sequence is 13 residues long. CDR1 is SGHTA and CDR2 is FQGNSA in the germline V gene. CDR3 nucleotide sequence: TGTGCCAGCAGTAACAGGGACGACTATGGCTACACCTTC. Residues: CASSNRDDYGYTF.

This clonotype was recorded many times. CDR3 loop: CASSLTSGRGEQFF. The CDR3 nucleotides are TGTGCCAGCAGCTTGACTAGCGGGAGAGGTGAGCAGTTCTTC. The chain recombines TRBV11-3 with TRBJ2-1; the match to TRBD2 covers 12 bases. The V gene's germline CDR1 is SGHNT and CDR2 YENEEA. After removal of 3 bases from V and 9 bases from J, the junction contained 3 bases not matched to a gene. CDR3 length: 14 residues.

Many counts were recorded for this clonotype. The CDR3 coding sequence is TGTGCCAGCAGTCCAGGAGCAGGGGGGCGAAACTATGGCTACACCTTC. It translates to CASSPGAGGRNYGYTF. The chain combines TRBV28 with TRBJ1-2; TRBD1 matches 7 bases. CDR1 is MDHEN, CDR2 SYDVKM, per germline. The V and J ends lost 5 bases and 2 bases, in that order; junction bases with no gene match: 11. The CDR3 has 16 amino acids.

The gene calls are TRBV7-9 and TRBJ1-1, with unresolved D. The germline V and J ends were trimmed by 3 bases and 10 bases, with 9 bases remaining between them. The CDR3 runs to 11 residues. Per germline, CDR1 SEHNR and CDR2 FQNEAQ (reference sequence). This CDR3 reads CASSFGPGAFF. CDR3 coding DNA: TGTGCCAGCAGCTTCGGACCTGGAGCTTTCTTT.

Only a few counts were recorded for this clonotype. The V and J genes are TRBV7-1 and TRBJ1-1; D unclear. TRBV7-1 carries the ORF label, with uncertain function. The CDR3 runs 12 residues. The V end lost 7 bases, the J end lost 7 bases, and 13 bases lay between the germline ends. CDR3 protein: CASMRVAGEAFF. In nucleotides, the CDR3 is TGTGCCAGCATGAGGGTGGCGGGTGAAGCTTTCTTT.

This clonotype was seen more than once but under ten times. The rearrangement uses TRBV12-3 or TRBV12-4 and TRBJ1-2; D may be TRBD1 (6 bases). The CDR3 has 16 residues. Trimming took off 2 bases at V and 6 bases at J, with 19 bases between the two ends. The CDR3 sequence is CASSLRTTGQRDGYTF. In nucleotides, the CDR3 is TGTGCCAGCAGTTTAAGGACGACAGGTCAACGTGATGGCTACACCTTC.